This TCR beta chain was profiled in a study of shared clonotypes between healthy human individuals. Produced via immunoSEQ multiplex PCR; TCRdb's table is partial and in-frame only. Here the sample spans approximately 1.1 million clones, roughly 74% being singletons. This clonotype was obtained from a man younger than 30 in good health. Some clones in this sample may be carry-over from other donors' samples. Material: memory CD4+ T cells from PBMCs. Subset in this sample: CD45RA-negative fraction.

The CDR3 spells CASSQAYTSGSIYEQFF. CDR3 DNA: TGCGCCAGCAGCCAAGCCTACACTAGCGGGAGTATCTATGAGCAGTTCTTC. The J gene is TRBJ2-1, the V gene TRBV4-1; 11 bases match TRBD2. Losses at the gene ends were 1 base for V and 8 bases for J; bases not matched to a gene: 10. The germline V gene encodes CDR1 MGHRA and CDR2 YSYEKL. CDR3 size: 17 residues.